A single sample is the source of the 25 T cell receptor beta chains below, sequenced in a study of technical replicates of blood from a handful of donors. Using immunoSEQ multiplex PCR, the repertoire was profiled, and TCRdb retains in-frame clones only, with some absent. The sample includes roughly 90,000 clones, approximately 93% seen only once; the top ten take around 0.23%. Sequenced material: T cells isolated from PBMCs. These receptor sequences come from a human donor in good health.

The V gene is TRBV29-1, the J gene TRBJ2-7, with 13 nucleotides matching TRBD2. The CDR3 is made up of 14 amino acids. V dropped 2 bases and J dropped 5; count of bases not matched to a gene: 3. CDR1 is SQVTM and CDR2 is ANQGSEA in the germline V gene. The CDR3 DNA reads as TGCAGCGTTGAAACTAGCGGGGGGGCAGACGAGCAGTACTTC. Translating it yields CSVETSGGADEQYF.

CDR3 loop: CASSWGGLGRESAYEQYF. In nucleotides, the CDR3 is TGTGCCAGCAGCTGGGGGGGATTAGGACGGGAGTCCGCCTACGAGCAGTACTTC. V and J are TRBV5-4 and TRBJ2-7; 7 bases fit TRBD2. V trimming: 3 bases; J trimming: 2 bases; junction bases outside the gene matches: 17. The CDR3 extends over 18 amino acids. Germline loops: CDR1 SGHNT, CDR2 YYREEE (reference sequence).

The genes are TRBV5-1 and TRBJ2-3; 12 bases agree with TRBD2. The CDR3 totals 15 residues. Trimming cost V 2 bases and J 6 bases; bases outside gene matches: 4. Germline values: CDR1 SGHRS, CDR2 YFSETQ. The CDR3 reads CASSLLAGGHDTQYF. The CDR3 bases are TGCGCCAGCAGCTTACTAGCGGGGGGCCACGATACGCAGTATTTT.

The CDR3 DNA reads as TGTGGAATAGGACAGACGACACCGCCGCAGTTCTTC. Amino acid sequence: CGIGQTTPPQFF. V gene TRBV27 combines with J gene TRBJ2-1, with D possibly TRBD1 on 6 matching bases. In germline, CDR1 is MNHEY, CDR2 SMNVEV (reference sequence). This CDR3 is built from 12 residues.

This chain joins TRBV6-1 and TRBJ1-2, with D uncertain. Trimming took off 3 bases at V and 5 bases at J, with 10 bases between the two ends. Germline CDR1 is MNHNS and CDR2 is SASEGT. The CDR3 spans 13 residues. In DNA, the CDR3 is TGTGCCAGCAGTGAGTGGTGGCTTTATGGCTACACCTTC. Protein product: CASSEWWLYGYTF.

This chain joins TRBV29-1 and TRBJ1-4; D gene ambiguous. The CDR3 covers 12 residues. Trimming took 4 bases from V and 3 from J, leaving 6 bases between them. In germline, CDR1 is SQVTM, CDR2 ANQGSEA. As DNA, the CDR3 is TGCAGCGTTGTGTCGGCTAATGAAAAACTGTTTTTT. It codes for CSVVSANEKLFF.

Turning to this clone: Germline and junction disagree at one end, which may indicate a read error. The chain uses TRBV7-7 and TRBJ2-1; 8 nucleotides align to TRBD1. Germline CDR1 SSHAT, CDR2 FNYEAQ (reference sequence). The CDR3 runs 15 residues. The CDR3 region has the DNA TGTGCTAGCAGCCCATCTACAGGGGGATACAATGAGCAGTTCTTC. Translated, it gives CASSPSTGGYNEQFF.

CDR3 loop: CASSLLAPQYF. The CDR3 DNA follows: TGTGCCAGCAGCTTATTGGCTCCCCAGTACTTC. The J gene is TRBJ2-5, the V gene TRBV7-9, with D uncertain. Germline CDR1 and CDR2: SEHNR and FQNEAQ (reference sequence). The ends were cut back, 2 bases at V and 9 bases at J, with 7 bases in the middle. This CDR3 is 11 amino acids long.

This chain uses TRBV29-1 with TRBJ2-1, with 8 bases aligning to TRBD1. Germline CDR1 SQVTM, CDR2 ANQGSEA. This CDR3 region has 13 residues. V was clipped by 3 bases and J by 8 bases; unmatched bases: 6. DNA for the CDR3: TGCAGCGTTGACCCAGGGGGCAAGGATGAGCAGTTCTTC. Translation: CSVDPGGKDEQFF.

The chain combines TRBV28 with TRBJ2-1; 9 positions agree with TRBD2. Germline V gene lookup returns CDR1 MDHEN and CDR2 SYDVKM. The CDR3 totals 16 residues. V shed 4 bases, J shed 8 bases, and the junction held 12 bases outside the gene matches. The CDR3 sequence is CASSSLAGASVDEQFF. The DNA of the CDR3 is TGTGCCAGCAGTTCTTTAGCGGGGGCTTCCGTTGATGAGCAGTTCTTC.

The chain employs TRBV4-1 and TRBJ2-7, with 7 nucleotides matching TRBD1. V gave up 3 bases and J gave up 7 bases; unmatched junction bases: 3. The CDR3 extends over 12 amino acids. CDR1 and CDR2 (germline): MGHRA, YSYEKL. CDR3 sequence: CASSQGQREQYF. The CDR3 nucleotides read TGCGCCAGCAGCCAGGGACAGAGGGAGCAGTACTTC.

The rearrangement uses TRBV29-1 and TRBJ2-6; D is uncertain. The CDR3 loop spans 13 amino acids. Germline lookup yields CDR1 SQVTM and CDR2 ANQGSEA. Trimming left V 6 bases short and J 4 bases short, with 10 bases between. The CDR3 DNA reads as TGCAGCGTCAACAACGGGGGGGCCAACGTCCTGACTTTC. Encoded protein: CSVNNGGANVLTF.

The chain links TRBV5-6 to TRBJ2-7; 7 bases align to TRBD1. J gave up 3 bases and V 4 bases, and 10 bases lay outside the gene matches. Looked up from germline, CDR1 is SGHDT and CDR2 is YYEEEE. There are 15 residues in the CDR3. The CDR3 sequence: CASSRQGNIYYEQYF. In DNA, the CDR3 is TGTGCCAGCAGCAGACAGGGAAACATTTACTACGAGCAGTACTTC.

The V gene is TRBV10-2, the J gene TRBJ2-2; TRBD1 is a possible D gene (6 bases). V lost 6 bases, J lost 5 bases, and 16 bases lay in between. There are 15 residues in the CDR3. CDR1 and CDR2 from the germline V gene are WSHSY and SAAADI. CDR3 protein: CASSLQGPETGELFF. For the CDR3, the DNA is TGCGCCAGCAGCCTACAGGGACCCGAGACCGGGGAGCTGTTTTTT.

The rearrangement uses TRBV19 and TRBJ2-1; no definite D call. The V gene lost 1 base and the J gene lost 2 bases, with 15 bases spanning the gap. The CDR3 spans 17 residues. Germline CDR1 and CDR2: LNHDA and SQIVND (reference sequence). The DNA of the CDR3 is TGTGCCAGTAGTATAGTTGGCGGAGATATCACCTACAATGAGCAGTTCTTC. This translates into CASSIVGGDITYNEQFF.

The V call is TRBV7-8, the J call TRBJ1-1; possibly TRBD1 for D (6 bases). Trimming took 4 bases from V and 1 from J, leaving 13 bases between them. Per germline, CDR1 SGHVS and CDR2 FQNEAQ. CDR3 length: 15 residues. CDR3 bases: TGTGCCAGCAGCTCCCAAGGACAGCCGAACACTGAAGCTTTCTTT. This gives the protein CASSSQGQPNTEAFF.

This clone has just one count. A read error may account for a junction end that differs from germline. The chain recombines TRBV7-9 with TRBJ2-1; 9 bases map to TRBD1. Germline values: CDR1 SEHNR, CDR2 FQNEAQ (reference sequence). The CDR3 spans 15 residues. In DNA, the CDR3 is TGTGTCAGCAGCTTAGCGAGGACAGGGGCCAATGAGCAGTTCTTC. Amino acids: CVSSLARTGANEQFF.

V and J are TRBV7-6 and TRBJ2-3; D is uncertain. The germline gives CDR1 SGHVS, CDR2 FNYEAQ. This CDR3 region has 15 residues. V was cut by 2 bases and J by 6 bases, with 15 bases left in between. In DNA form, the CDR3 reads TGTGCCAGCAGCTTAAGCCTAGTGGCCGACGATACGCAGTATTTT. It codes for CASSLSLVADDTQYF.

CDR3: CASSYATENTEAFF. CDR3 DNA: TGTGCCAGCAGTTACGCTACAGAGAACACTGAAGCTTTCTTT. J is TRBJ1-1 and V is TRBV6-6, with unresolved D. This CDR3 is 14 amino acids long. V was pared by 2 bases and J by 1 base, with 8 bases between. Germline V gene lookup returns CDR1 MNHNY and CDR2 SVGAGI (reference sequence).

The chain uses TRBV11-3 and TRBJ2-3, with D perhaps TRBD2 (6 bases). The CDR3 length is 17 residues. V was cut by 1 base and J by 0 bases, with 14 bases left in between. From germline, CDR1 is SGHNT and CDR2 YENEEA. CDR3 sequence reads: CASSLGYARGSTDTQYF. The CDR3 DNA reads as TGTGCCAGCAGCTTAGGTTACGCGCGGGGAAGCACAGATACGCAGTATTTT. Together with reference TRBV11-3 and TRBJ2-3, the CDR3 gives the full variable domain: EAGVVQSPRYKIIEKKQPVAFWCNPISGHNTLYWYLQNLGQGPELLIRYENEEAVDDSQLPKDRFSAERLKGVDSTLKIQPAELGDSAVYLCASSLGYARGSTDTQYFGPGTRLTVL.

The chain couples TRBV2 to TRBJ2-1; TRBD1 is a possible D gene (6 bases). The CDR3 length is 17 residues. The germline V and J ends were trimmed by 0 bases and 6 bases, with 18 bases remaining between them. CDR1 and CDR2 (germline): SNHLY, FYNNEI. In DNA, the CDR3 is TGTGCCAGCAGTGAAGCGTGGGAGCGGTTAGGGGGCAATGAGCAGTTCTTC. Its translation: CASSEAWERLGGNEQFF.

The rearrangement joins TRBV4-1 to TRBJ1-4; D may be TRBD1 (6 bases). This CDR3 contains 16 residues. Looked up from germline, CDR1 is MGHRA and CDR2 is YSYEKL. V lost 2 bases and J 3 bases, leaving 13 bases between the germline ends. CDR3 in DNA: TGCGCCAGCAGCCAACCGGCGGGGGCGTCTAATGAAAAACTGTTTTTT. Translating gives CASSQPAGASNEKLFF.

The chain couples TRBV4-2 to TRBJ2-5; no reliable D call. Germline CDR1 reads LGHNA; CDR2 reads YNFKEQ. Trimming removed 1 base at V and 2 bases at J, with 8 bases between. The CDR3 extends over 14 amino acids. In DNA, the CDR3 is TGTGCCAGCAGCCAAGGAGGTAAACAAGAGACCCAGTACTTC. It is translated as CASSQGGKQETQYF.

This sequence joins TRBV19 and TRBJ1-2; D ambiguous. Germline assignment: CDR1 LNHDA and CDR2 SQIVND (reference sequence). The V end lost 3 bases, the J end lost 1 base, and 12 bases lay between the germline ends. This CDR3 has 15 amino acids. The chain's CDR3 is CASSMVQISNYGYTF. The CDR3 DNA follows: TGTGCCAGTAGTATGGTGCAGATAAGTAACTATGGCTACACCTTC.

DNA for the CDR3: TGTGCCAGTAGCCCCCGGCCTCAAAATCGGGGTGGCTACACCTTC. As protein: CASSPRPQNRGGYTF. V and J are TRBV19 and TRBJ1-2; D is ambiguous. Germline CDR1 is LNHDA and CDR2 is SQIVND (reference sequence). The CDR3 has 15 residues. V lost 6 bases to trimming and J lost 7 bases, with 21 bases between them.